This TCR beta chain appears in the sequencing data of a study of identical twins. Study findings and constraints: Clonotypes of the beta chain that were abundant in cord blood carried fewer insertions (memory repertoires showed none). Cross-sectional statistical analysis was relied on for the conclusions, without the same donors being followed.

Template switching created a universal primer site, and the cDNA included unique molecular identifiers. TCRdb processed the 5' RACE reads anew with MiXCR; each CDR3 protein has one entry. The repertoire holds about 150,000 distinct CDR3 sequences, around 3.4% seen once, with around 8.1% in the top ten. This clonotype was observed many times. Its antigen is not identified. Germline CDR1 LGHNA, CDR2 YSLEER. CDR3 length equals 16 residues. Unmatched junction bases numbered 5, after V lost 0 bases and J lost 4 bases. The rearrangement links TRBV4-3 to TRBJ2-1; TRBD2 matches 8 bases. This TCR derives from a man aged 18 to 30 in good health. Input material: memory T cells sorted from blood. CDR3 sequence reads: CASSQDGAGVYNEQFF. The CDR3 bases are TGCGCCAGCAGCCAAGACGGAGCGGGGGTTTACAATGAGCAGTTCTTC.